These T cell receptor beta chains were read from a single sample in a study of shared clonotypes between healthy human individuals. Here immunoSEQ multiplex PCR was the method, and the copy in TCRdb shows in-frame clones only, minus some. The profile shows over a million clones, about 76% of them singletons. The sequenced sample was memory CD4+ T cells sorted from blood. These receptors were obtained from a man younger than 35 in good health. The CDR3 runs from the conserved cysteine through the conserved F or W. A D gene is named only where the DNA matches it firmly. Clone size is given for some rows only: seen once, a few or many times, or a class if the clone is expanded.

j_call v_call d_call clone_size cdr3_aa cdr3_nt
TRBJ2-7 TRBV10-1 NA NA CASSEAGVNSYEQYF TGCGCCAGCAGTGAGGCCGGTGTAAACTCCTACGAGCAGTACTTC
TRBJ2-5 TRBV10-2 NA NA CASSELGGLSGETQYF TGCGCCAGCAGTGAGTTAGGGGGACTCTCTGGAGAGACCCAGTACTTC
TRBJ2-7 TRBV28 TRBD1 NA CASRARTGNEQYF TGTGCCAGCAGGGCTCGGACAGGGAACGAGCAGTACTTC
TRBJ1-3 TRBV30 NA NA CAWAVGSGNTIYF TGTGCCTGGGCCGTAGGGTCTGGAAACACCATATATTTT
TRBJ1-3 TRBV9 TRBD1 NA CASSRTGGDGNTIYF TGTGCCAGCAGCAGGACAGGGGGTGATGGAAACACCATATATTTT
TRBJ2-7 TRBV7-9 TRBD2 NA CASSSQRNSGSGYEQYF TGTGCCAGCAGCTCCCAGCGGAATAGCGGGAGTGGTTACGAGCAGTACTTC
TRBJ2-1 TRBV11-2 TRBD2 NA CASSPGLAGGPGEQFF TGTGCCAGCAGCCCCGGCCTAGCGGGAGGGCCGGGGGAGCAGTTCTTC
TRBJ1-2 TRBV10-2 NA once CASSSGGQGNYGYTF TGCGCCAGCAGCTCCGGCGGACAAGGGAACTATGGCTACACCTTC
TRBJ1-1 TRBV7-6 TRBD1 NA CASSLATGGPWAFF TGTGCCAGCAGCTTAGCGACAGGGGGGCCTTGGGCTTTCTTT
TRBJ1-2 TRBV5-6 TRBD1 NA CASSISDRGLYGYTF TGTGCCAGCAGCATTTCGGACAGGGGGTTGTATGGCTACACCTTC
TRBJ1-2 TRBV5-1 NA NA CAGSLDEGRYGYTF TGCGCCGGCAGCTTGGATGAGGGCAGATATGGCTACACCTTC
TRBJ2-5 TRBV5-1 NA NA CASSPGGGLPGETQYF TGCGCCAGCAGCCCCGGGGGTGGCCTCCCAGGGGAGACCCAGTACTTC
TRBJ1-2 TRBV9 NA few CASSVTAYGYTF TGTGCCAGCAGCGTAACAGCCTATGGCTACACCTTC
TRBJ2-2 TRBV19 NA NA CASSSWGAPGRTGELFF TGTGCCTCCAGTAGTTGGGGGGCTCCCGGTAGGACCGGGGAGCTGTTTTTT
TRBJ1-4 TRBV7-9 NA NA CASSLAREGEKLFF TGTGCCAGCAGCTTAGCCAGGGAAGGCGAAAAACTGTTTTTT
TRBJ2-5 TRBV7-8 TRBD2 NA CASSLPSGGAETQYF TGTGCCAGCAGCTTACCCAGCGGGGGGGCGGAGACCCAGTACTTC
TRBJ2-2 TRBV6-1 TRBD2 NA CASSATSGVKYGGELFF TGTGCCAGCAGTGCGACTAGCGGGGTGAAGTACGGAGGGGAGCTGTTTTTT
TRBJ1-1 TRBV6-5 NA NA CASSLLSTEAFF TGTGCCAGCAGCTTATTGAGCACTGAAGCTTTCTTT